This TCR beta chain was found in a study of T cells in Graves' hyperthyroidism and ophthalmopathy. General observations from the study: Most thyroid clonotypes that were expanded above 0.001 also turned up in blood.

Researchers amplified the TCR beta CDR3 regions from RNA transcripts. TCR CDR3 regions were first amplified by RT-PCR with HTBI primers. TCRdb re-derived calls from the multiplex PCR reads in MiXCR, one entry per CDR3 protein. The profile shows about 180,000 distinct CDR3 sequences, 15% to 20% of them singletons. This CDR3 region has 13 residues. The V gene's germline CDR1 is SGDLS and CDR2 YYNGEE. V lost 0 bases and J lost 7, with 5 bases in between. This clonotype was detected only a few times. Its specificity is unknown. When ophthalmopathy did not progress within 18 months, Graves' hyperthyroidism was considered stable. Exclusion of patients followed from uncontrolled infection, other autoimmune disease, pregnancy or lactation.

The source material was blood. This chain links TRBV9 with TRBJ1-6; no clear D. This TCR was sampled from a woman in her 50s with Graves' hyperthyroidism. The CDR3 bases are TGTGCCAGCAGCGTAGAGGCGAATTCACCCCTCCACTTT. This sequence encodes CASSVEANSPLHF.